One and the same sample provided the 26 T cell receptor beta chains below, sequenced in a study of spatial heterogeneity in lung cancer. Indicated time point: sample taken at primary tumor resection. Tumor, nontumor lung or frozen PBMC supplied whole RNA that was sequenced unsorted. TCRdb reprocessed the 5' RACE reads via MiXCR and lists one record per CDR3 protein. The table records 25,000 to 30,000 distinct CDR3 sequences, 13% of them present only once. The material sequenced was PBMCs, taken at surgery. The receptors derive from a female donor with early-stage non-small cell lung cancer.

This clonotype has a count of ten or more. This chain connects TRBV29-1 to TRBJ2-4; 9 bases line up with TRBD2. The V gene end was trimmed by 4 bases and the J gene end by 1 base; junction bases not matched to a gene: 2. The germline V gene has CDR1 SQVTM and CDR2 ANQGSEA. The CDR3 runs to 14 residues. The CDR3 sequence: CSVVGLAAKNIQYF. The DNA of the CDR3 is TGCAGCGTTGTGGGACTAGCCGCCAAAAACATTCAGTACTTC.

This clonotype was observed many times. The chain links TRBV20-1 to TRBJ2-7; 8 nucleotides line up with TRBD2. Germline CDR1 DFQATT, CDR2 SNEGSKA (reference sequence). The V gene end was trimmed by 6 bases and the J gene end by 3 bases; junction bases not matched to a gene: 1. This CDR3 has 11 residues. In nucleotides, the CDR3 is TGCAGTGCCGCGGGGGGCTACGAGCAGTACGTC. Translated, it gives CSAAGGYEQYV.

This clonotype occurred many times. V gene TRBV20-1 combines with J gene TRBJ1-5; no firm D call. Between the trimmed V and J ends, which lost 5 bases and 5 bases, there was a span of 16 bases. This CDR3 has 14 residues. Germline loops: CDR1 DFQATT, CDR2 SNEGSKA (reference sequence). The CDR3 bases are TGCAGTGCTGGACGGACTTCGGTGGATCAGCCCCAGCATTTT. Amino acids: CSAGRTSVDQPQHF.

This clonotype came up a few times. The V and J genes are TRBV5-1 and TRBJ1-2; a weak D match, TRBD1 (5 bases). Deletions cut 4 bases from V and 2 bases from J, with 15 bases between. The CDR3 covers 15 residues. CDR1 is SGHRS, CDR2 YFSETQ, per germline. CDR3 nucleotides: TGCGCCAGCAGCGTAGGGGTTCCAGCCAACTATGGCTACACCTTC. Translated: CASSVGVPANYGYTF.

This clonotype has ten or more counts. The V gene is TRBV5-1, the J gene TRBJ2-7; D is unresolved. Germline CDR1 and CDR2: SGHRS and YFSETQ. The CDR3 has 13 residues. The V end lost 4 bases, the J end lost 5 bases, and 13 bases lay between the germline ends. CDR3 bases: TGCGCCAGCAGCCCGTTGGGTGGCGACGAGCAGTACGTC. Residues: CASSPLGGDEQYV.

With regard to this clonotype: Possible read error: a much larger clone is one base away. The CDR3 region has the DNA TGTGCCAGCAGTGGTCACTATGGCTACACCTTC. This gives the protein CASSGHYGYTF. The chain combines TRBV2 with TRBJ1-2; D is unclear. V was clipped by 4 bases and J by 3 bases, with 3 bases between them. The CDR3 extends over 11 amino acids. From germline, CDR1 is SNHLY and CDR2 FYNNEI.

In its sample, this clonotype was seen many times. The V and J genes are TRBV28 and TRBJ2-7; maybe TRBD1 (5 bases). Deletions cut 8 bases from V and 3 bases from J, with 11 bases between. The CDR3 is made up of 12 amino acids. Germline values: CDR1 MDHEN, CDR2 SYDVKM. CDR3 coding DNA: TGTGCCAGCGTTGGTCAGGGCTACGAGCAGTACTTC. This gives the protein CASVGQGYEQYF.

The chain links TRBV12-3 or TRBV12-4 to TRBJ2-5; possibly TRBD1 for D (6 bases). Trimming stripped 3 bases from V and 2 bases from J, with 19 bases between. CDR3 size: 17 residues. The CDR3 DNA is TGTGCCAGCAGTTTCAAATGGGCAGGGGACCCGCAAGAGACCCAGTACTTC. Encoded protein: CASSFKWAGDPQETQYF.

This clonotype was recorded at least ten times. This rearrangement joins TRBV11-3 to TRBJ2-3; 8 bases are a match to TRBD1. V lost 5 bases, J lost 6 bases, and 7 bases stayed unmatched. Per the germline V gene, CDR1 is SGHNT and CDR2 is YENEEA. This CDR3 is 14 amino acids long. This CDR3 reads CASSAGQGPDTQYF. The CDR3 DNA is TGTGCCAGCAGCGCCGGACAGGGCCCCGATACGCAGTATTTT.

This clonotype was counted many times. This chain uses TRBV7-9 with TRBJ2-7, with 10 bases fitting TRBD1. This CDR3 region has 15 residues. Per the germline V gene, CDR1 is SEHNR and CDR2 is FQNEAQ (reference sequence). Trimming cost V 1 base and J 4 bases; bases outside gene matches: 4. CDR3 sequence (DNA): TGTGCCAGCAGCTTAGGGGACAGGGGTATGTACGAGCAGTACGTC. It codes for CASSLGDRGMYEQYV.

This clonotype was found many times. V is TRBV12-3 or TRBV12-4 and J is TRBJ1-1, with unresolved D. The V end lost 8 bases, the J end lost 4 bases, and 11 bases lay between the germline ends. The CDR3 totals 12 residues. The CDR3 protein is CASRPAGTEAFF. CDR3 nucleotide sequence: TGTGCCAGCCGCCCGGCCGGCACTGAAGCTTTCTTT.

DNA of the CDR3: TGTGCCAGTAGTCCGGACAGGAGGGGCTACACCTTC. Translation: CASSPDRRGYTF. The rearrangement uses TRBV19 and TRBJ1-2; TRBD1 matches at 7 bases. Losses at the gene ends were 5 bases for V and 8 bases for J; bases not matched to a gene: 5. Germline-derived CDR1 and CDR2 are LNHDA and SQIVND (reference sequence). The CDR3 has 12 amino acids. The variable domain in full, completed from reference TRBV19 and TRBJ1-2, reads DGGITQSPKYLFRKEGQNVTLSCEQNLNHDAMYWYRQDPGQGLRLIYYSQIVNDFQKGDIAEGYSVSREKKESFPLTVTSAQKNPTAFYLCASSPDRRGYTFGSGTRLTVV.

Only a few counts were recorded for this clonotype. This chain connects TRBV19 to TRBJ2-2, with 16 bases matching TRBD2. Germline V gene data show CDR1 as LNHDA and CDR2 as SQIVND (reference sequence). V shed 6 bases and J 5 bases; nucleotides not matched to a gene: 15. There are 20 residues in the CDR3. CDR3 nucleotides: TGTGCCAGTAGGCCGCCGGGACTAGCGGGGGGGCCCCGAAAAACCGGGGAGCTGTTTTTT. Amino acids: CASRPPGLAGGPRKTGELFF.

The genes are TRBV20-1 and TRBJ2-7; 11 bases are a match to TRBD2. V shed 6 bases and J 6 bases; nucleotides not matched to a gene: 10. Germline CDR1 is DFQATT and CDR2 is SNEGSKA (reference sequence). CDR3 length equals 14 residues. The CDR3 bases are TGCAGTGCCGTACAGACTAGCGGGACCCCCGAGCAGTACTTC. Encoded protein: CSAVQTSGTPEQYF.

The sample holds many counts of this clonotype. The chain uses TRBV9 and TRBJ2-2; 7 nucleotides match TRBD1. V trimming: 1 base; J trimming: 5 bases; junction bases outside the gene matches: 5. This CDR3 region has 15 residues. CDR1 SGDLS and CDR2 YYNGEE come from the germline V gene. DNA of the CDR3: TGTGCCAGCAGCGTAACAGGGGACGGAACCGGGGAGCTGTTTTTT. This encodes CASSVTGDGTGELFF.

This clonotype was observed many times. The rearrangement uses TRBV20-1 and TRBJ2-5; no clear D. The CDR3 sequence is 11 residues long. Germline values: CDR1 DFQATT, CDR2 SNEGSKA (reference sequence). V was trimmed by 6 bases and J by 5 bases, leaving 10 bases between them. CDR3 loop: CSAGVMETQYF. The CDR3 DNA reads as TGCAGTGCCGGAGTGATGGAGACCCAGTACTTC.

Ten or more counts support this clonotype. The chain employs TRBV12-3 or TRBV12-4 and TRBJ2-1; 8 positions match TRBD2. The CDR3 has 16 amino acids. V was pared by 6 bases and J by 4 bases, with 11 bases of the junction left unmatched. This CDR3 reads CASSQLTGLGYNEQFF. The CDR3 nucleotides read TGTGCCAGCAGCCAACTAACGGGACTAGGATACAATGAGCAGTTCTTC.

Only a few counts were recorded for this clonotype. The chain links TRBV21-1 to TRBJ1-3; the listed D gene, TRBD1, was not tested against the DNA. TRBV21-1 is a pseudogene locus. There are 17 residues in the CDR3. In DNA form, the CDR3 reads TGTGCCAGCACCTCAAAGGACCCCTCAAGTTTAGGAAACACCATATATTTT. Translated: CASTSKDPSSLGNTIYF.

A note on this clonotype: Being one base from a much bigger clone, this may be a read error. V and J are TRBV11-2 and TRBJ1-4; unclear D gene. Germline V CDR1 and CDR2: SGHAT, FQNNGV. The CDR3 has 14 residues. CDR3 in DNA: TGTACCAGCAGCTTAGCGGGTGGGAATGAAAAACTGTTTTTT. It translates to CTSSLAGGNEKLFF. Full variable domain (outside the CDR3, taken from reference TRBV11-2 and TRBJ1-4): EAGVAQSPRYKIIEKRQSVAFWCNPISGHATLYWYQQILGQGPKLLIQFQNNGVVDDSQLPKDRFSAERLKGVDSTLKIQPAKLEDSAVYLCTSSLAGGNEKLFFGSGTQLSVL.

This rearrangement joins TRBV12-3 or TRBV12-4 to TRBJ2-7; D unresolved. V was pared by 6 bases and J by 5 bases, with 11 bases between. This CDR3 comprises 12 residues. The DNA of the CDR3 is TGTGCCAGCAGCCCGACGCCAGACGAGCAGTACTTC. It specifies CASSPTPDEQYF.

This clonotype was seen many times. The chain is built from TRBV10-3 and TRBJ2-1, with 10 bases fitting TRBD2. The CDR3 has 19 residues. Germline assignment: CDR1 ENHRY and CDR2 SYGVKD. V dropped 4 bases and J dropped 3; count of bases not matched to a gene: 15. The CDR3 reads CAISATNTGTSADYNEQFF. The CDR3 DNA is TGTGCCATCAGTGCCACAAATACCGGGACTAGCGCAGACTACAATGAGCAGTTCTTC.

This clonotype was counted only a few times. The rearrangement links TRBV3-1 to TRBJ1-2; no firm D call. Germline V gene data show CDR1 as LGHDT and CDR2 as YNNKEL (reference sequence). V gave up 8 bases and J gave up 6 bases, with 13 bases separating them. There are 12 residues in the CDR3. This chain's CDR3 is CASGDSADGYTF. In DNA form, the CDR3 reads TGTGCCAGCGGCGACTCAGCCGATGGCTACACCTTC.

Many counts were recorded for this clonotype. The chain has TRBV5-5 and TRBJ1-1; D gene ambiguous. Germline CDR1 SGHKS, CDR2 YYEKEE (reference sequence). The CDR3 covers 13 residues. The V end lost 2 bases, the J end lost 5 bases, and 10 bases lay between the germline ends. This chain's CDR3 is CASSFGTETEAFF. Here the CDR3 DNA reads TGTGCCAGCAGCTTCGGTACGGAGACTGAAGCTTTCTTT.

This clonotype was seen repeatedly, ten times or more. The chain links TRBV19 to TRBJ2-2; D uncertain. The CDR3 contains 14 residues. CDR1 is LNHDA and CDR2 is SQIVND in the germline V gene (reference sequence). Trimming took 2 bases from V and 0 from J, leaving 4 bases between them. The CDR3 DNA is TGTGCCAGTAGTATAACACCGAACACCGGGGAGCTGTTTTTT. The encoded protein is CASSITPNTGELFF.

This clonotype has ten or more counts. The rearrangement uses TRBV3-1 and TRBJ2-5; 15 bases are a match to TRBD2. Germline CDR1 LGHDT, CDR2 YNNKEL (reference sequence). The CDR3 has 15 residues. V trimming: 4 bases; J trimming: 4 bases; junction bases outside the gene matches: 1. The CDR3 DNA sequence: TGTGCCAGCAGCCTGGGACTAGCGGGAGGAGAGACCCAGTACTTC. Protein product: CASSLGLAGGETQYF.

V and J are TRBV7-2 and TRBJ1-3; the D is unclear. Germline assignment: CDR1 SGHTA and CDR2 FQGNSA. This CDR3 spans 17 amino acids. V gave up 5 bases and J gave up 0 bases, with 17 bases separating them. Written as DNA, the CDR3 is TGTGCCAGCAGCGTCAACTCAGGACGTGGCTCTGGAAACACCATATATTTT. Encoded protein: CASSVNSGRGSGNTIYF.